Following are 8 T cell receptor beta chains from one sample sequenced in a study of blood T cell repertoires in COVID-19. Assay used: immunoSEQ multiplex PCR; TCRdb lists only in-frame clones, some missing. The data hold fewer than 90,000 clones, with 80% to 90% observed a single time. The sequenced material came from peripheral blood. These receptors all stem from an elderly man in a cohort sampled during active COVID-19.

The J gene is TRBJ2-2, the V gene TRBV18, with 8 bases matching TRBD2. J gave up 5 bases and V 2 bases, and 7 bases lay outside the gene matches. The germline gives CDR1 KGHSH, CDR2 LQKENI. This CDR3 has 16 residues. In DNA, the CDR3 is TGTGCCAGCTCACCAGCCCAGCGGGGGCTTACCGGGGAGCTGTTTTTT. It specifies CASSPAQRGLTGELFF.

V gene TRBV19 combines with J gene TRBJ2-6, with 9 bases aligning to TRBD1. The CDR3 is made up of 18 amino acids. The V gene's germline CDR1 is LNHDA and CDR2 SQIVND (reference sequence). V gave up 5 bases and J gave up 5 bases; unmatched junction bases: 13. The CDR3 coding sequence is TGTGCCAGTAGTTTTCGACAGGGGGGGCGGTGGAGGGCCAACGTCCTGACTTTC. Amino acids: CASSFRQGGRWRANVLTF. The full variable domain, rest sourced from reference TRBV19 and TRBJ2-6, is DGGITQSPKYLFRKEGQNVTLSCEQNLNHDAMYWYRQDPGQGLRLIYYSQIVNDFQKGDIAEGYSVSREKKESFPLTVTSAQKNPTAFYLCASSFRQGGRWRANVLTFGAGSRLTVL.

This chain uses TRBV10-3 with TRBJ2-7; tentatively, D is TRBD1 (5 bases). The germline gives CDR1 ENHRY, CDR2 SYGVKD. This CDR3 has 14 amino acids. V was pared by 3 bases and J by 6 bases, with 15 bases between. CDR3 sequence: CAISDRQFSSEQYF. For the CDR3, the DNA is TGTGCCATCAGTGATAGACAGTTTTCGAGCGAGCAGTACTTC.

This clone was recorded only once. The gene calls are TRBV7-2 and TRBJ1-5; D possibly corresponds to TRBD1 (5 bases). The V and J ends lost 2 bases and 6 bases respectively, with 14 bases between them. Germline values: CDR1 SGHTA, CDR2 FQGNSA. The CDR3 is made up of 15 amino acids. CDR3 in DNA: TGTGCCAGCAGCTTACAACCAGGGATGAGTCAGCCCCAGCATTTT. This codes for CASSLQPGMSQPQHF. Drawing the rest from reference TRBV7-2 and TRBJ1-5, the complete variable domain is GAGVSQSPSNKVTEKGKDVELRCDPISGHTALYWYRQSLGQGLEFLIYFQGNSAPDKSGLPSDRFSAERTGGSVSTLTIQRTQQEDSAVYLCASSLQPGMSQPQHFGDGTRLSIL.

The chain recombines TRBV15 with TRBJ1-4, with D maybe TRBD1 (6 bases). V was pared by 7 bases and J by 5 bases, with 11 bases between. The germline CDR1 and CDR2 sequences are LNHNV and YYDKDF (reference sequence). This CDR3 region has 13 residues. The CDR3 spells CATTGARNEKLFF. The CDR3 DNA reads TGTGCCACCACAGGGGCGAGGAATGAAAAACTGTTTTTT.

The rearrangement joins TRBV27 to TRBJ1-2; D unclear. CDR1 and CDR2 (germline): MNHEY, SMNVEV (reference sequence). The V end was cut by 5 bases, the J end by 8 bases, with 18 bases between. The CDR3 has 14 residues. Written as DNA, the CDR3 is TGTGCCAGCAGTCCCGGTCGGCGGGGAGGGGGCTACACCTTC. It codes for CASSPGRRGGGYTF.

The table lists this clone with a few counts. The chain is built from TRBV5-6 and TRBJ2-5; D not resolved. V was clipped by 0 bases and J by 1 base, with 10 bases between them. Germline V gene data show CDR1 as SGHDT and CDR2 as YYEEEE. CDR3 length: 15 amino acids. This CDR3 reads CASSLGVRRQETQYF. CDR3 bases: TGTGCCAGCAGCTTGGGAGTCAGGCGCCAAGAGACCCAGTACTTC.

CDR3 protein: CASSSGKNTEAFF. The CDR3 DNA sequence: TGTGCCAGCAGCTCCGGGAAGAACACTGAAGCTTTCTTT. The chain couples TRBV7-6 to TRBJ1-1; D not resolved. V gave up 4 bases and J gave up 1 base, with 7 bases separating them. The CDR3 is 13 residues long. CDR1 is SGHVS and CDR2 is FNYEAQ in the germline V gene.